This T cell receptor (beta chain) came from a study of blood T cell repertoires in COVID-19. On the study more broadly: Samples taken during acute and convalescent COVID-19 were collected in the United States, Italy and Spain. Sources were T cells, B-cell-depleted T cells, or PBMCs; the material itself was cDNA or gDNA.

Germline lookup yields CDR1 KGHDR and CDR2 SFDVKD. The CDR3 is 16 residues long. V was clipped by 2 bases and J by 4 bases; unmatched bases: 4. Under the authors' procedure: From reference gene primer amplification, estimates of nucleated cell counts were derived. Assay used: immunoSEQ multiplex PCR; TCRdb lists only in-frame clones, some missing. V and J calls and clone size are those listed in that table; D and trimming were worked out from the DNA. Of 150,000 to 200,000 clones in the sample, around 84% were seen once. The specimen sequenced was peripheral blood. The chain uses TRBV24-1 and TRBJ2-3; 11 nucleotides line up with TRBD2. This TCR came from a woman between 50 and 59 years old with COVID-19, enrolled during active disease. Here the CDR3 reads CATSDSLAGVSDTQYF. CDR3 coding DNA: TGTGCCACCAGTGATTCACTAGCGGGGGTGTCAGATACGCAGTATTTT.